This TCR beta chain was sequenced during a study of T cell responses to AZD1222 COVID-19 vaccine. Regarding this clone: Antigen unknown.

Overall study results and limits: None of the repertoires were sampled until the peak T cell response had passed.

Generated by immunoSEQ multiplex PCR, the TCRdb table keeps only in-frame clones and is missing some. This sample has about 140,000 clones; approximately 93% occur once, and the top ten carry around 1%. V was shortened by 3 bases and J by 5 bases, with 20 bases between the two germline ends. The germline CDR1 and CDR2 sequences are SNHLY and FYNNEI. The CDR3 contains 18 residues. Source: peripheral blood, taken on day 0 of MenACWY control vaccination. This receptor was obtained from an adult in good health. V is TRBV2 and J is TRBJ2-6; the D is unclear. In nucleotides, the CDR3 is TGTGCCAGCAGTGATCGCCTTTACCGATACAGTCGGGCCAACGTCCTGACTTTC. The encoded protein is CASSDRLYRYSRANVLTF.